This TCR beta chain was found in a study of blood T cell repertoires in COVID-19. The CDR3 is 14 amino acids. The V gene end was trimmed by 3 bases and the J gene end by 6 bases; junction bases not matched to a gene: 6. Clones were read by immunoSEQ multiplex PCR, and TCRdb kept only the in-frame ones, dropping some. The profile shows about 200,000 clones, 75% to 85% of them singletons. The genes are TRBV23-1 and TRBJ1-2; 8 bases match TRBD1. TRBV23-1 is an ORF; its function is uncertain. The source material was peripheral blood. The clonotype was recovered from a woman aged 80 or older with COVID-19, enrolled during active disease. The CDR3 DNA reads as TGCGCCAGCAGTCAGCCAACAGGGGGGGATGGCTACACCTTC. Protein: CASSQPTGGDGYTF.